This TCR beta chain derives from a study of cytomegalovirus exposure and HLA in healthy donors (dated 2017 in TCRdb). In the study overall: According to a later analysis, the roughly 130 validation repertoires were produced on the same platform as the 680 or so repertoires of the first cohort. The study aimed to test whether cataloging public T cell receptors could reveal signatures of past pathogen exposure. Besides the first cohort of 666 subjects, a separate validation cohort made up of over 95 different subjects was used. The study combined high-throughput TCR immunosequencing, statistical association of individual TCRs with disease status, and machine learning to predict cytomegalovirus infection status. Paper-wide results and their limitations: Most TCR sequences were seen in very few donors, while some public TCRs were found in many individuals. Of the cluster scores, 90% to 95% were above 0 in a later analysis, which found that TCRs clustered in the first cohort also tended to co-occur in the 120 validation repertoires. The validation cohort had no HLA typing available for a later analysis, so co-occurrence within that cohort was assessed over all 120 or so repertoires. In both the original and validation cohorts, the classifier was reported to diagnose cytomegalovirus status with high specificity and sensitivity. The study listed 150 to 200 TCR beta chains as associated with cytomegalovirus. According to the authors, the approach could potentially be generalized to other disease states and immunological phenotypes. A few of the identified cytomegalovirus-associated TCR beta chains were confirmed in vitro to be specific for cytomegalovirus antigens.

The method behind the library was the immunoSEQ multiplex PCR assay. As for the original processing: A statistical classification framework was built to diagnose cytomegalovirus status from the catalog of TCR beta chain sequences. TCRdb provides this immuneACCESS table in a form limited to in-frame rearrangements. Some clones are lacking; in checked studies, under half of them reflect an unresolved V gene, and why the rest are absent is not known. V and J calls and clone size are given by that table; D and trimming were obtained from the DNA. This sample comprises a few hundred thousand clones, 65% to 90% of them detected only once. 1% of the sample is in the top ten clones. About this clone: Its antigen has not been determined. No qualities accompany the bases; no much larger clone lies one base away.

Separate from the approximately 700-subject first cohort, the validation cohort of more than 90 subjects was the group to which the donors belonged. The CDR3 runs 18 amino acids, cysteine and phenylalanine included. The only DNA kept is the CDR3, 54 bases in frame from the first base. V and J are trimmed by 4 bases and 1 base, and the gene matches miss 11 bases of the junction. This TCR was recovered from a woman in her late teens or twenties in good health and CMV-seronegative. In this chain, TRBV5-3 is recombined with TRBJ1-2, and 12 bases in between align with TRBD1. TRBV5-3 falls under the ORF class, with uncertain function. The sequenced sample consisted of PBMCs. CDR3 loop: CARSPAPGDRGRNYGYTF. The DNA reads TGTGCCAGAAGCCCCGCCCCAGGGGACAGGGGGCGTAACTATGGCTACACCTTC.